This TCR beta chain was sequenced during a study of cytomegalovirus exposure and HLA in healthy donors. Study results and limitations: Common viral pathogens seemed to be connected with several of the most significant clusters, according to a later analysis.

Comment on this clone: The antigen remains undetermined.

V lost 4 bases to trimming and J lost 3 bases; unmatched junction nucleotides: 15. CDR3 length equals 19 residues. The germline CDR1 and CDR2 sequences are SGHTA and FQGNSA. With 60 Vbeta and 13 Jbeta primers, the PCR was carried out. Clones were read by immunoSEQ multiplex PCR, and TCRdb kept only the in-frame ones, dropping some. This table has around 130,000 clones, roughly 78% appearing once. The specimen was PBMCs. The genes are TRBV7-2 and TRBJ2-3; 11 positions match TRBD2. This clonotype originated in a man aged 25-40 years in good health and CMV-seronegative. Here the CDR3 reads CASSSPQGRSSGGTDTQYF. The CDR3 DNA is TGTGCCAGCAGCTCTCCGCAGGGGCGGTCTAGCGGGGGGACAGATACGCAGTATTTT.